Listed below are T cell receptor beta chains from one sample, sequenced in a study of response to subunit inactivated influenza vaccine. Each CDR3 protein is one row after TCRdb ran MiXCR on the RT-PCR reads. This table holds about 170,000 distinct CDR3 sequences, around 12% found once. The data were also submitted as part of a second study, on T cells expressing NK-cell markers.

The sample in question was CD8+ T cells sorted from PBMCs, obtained less than 13 days after vaccination. The receptor set was obtained from a man over 45 who received an inactivated influenza vaccine. Both conserved end residues are trimmed from each CDR3. The order of the fields is D gene, V gene, J gene, CDR3 protein. The D gene is left open where the match is weak.

d_gene: TRBD2
v_gene: TRBV4-3
j_gene: TRBJ2-5
CDR3aa: ASSQGSGLGLETQY

d_gene: .
v_gene: TRBV10-3
j_gene: TRBJ2-1
CDR3aa: AISESSDEQF

d_gene: TRBD1
v_gene: TRBV28
j_gene: TRBJ2-7
CDR3aa: ASSLDRVLEQY

d_gene: TRBD1
v_gene: TRBV28
j_gene: TRBJ2-7
CDR3aa: ASSQGPGTGSYEQY

d_gene: TRBD1
v_gene: TRBV28
j_gene: TRBJ2-5
CDR3aa: ASREGQGRETQY

d_gene: .
v_gene: TRBV11-2
j_gene: TRBJ2-4
CDR3aa: ASSLQGIAAKNIQY

d_gene: .
v_gene: TRBV7-9
j_gene: TRBJ2-7
CDR3aa: ASSLAGGYEQY

d_gene: TRBD1
v_gene: TRBV7-8
j_gene: TRBJ2-3
CDR3aa: ASSFTPETGGYYDTQY

d_gene: .
v_gene: TRBV6-2/TRBV6-3
j_gene: TRBJ2-6
CDR3aa: ASKAKSGANVLT

d_gene: TRBD1
v_gene: TRBV7-8
j_gene: TRBJ2-3
CDR3aa: ASSLGLGQGGGDTQY

d_gene: .
v_gene: TRBV27
j_gene: TRBJ2-7
CDR3aa: ASSPDLHEQY

d_gene: TRBD1
v_gene: TRBV7-9
j_gene: TRBJ2-5
CDR3aa: ASSFTGGEVETQY

d_gene: TRBD2
v_gene: TRBV7-8
j_gene: TRBJ2-5
CDR3aa: ASSLEGLAGQETQY

d_gene: .
v_gene: TRBV28
j_gene: TRBJ2-7
CDR3aa: ASSLPETGSYEQY

d_gene: TRBD1
v_gene: TRBV2
j_gene: TRBJ1-1
CDR3aa: ASSEEGGSQNTEAF

d_gene: .
v_gene: TRBV28
j_gene: TRBJ2-5
CDR3aa: ASSFTAGGETQY

d_gene: TRBD2
v_gene: TRBV20-1
j_gene: TRBJ2-7
CDR3aa: SAIGTSGASYEQY

d_gene: TRBD2
v_gene: TRBV7-9
j_gene: TRBJ2-7
CDR3aa: ASSRSGSVYEQY

d_gene: .
v_gene: TRBV9
j_gene: TRBJ2-7
CDR3aa: ASGPGILLYEQY

d_gene: .
v_gene: TRBV7-3
j_gene: TRBJ2-7
CDR3aa: ASSLTGSDEQY

d_gene: .
v_gene: TRBV13
j_gene: TRBJ2-6
CDR3aa: ASSLGWNSGANVLT

d_gene: .
v_gene: TRBV2
j_gene: TRBJ2-7
CDR3aa: ASRLQEPEQY

d_gene: TRBD1
v_gene: TRBV28
j_gene: TRBJ1-4
CDR3aa: ASSLTGGNEKLF